These 12 T cell receptor beta chains were sequenced from one sample in a study of T cells after posttransplantation cyclophosphamide. Clones were read by immunoSEQ multiplex PCR, and TCRdb kept only the in-frame ones, dropping some. The sample has 40,000 to 55,000 clones, none seen only once. Material for sequencing was PBMCs. Every receptor here comes from a man between 40 and 49 years old in good health, CMV-negative, and a related stem cell transplant donor.

This clone was recorded many times. The chain joins TRBV18 to TRBJ2-3; D is uncertain. Trimming stripped 6 bases from V and 0 bases from J, with 4 bases between. Per the germline V gene, CDR1 is KGHSH and CDR2 is LQKENI. This CDR3 contains 12 residues. The CDR3 here is CASSPSTDTQYF. As DNA, the CDR3 is TGTGCCAGCTCTCCTAGCACAGATACGCAGTATTTT.

This clone was detected many times. The chain is built from TRBV5-1 and TRBJ1-1; D uncertain. Germline CDR1 SGHRS, CDR2 YFSETQ. The V end lost 2 bases, the J end lost 5 bases, and 16 bases lay between the germline ends. The CDR3 runs 15 residues. The CDR3 loop reads CASSFRSTKETEAFF. The DNA of the CDR3 is TGCGCCAGCAGCTTTAGGTCAACTAAGGAAACTGAAGCTTTCTTT. The whole variable domain, remainder taken from reference TRBV5-1 and TRBJ1-1, is KAGVTQTPRYLIKTRGQQVTLSCSPISGHRSVSWYQQTPGQGLQFLFEYFSETQRNKGNFPGRFSGRQFSNSRSEMNVSTLELGDSALYLCASSFRSTKETEAFFGQGTRLTVV.

This clone was counted many times. The genes are TRBV2 and TRBJ2-6, with 9 bases lining up with TRBD2. The V gene end was trimmed by 7 bases and the J gene end by 0 bases; junction bases not matched to a gene: 4. This CDR3 is 16 amino acids long. The germline V gene has CDR1 SNHLY and CDR2 FYNNEI. The CDR3 loop reads CASTSGINSGANVLTF. The CDR3 DNA follows: TGTGCCAGCACTAGCGGGATAAACTCTGGGGCCAACGTCCTGACTTTC.

This clone was picked up a small number of times. An end of the junction differs from the germline gene, which may be a read error. The genes are TRBV6-1 and TRBJ2-5, with D possibly TRBD2 on 6 matching bases. CDR1 MNHNS and CDR2 SASEGT come from the germline V gene. The CDR3 sequence is 17 residues long. The CDR3 here is CAISESGSGLYQETQYF. CDR3 nucleotide sequence: TGTGCCATCAGTGAGTCAGGGAGCGGGTTGTACCAAGAGACCCAGTACTTC.

The table lists this clone with many counts. The chain joins TRBV6-5 to TRBJ1-5; D might be TRBD1 (6 bases). Looked up from germline, CDR1 is MNHEY and CDR2 is SVGAGI. This CDR3 has 14 amino acids. Trimming took 6 bases from V and 1 from J, leaving 10 bases between them. The DNA for the CDR3 is TGTGCCAGCAGACAGGGTGACAGCAATCAGCCCCAGCATTTT. This sequence encodes CASRQGDSNQPQHF.

This clone came up many times. The genes are TRBV6-5 and TRBJ2-3; D remains ambiguous. The CDR3 extends over 11 amino acids. CDR1 is MNHEY and CDR2 is SVGAGI in the germline V gene. The germline V and J ends were trimmed by 6 bases and 2 bases, with 3 bases remaining between them. CDR3 residues: CASRATDTQYF. In nucleotides, the CDR3 is TGTGCCAGCAGGGCCACAGATACGCAGTATTTT.

The V call is TRBV6-1, the J call TRBJ2-7; D perhaps matches TRBD2 (6 bases). The CDR3 spans 15 residues. Germline CDR1 MNHNS, CDR2 SASEGT. V lost 7 bases to trimming and J lost 2 bases, with 18 bases between them. The CDR3 reads CASTLQEGFAYEQYF. The CDR3 coding sequence is TGTGCCAGCACCCTACAGGAGGGGTTCGCCTACGAGCAGTACTTC.

The sample holds many counts of this clone. This rearrangement joins TRBV28 to TRBJ2-1; TRBD2 agrees at 7 bases. The V gene's germline CDR1 is MDHEN and CDR2 SYDVKM. The CDR3 covers 15 residues. Unmatched junction bases numbered 13, after V lost 7 bases and J lost 7 bases. The CDR3 sequence is CASTPRGGATNEQFF. The CDR3 DNA reads TGTGCCAGCACTCCCCGGGGAGGGGCTACAAATGAGCAGTTCTTC. Full variable domain (outside the CDR3, taken from reference TRBV28 and TRBJ2-1): DVKVTQSSRYLVKRTGEKVFLECVQDMDHENMFWYRQDPGLGLRLIYFSYDVKMKEKGDIPEGYSVSREKKERFSLILESASTNQTSMYLCASTPRGGATNEQFFGPGTRLTVL.

This clone was picked up many times. The chain carries TRBV4-1 and TRBJ1-2; perhaps TRBD1 as D (6 bases). The V end was cut by 0 bases, the J end by 6 bases, with 23 bases between. The CDR3 runs to 18 residues. CDR1 MGHRA and CDR2 YSYEKL come from the germline V gene. CDR3 nucleotide sequence: TGCGCCAGCAGCCAAGAGGGTTGGCAGTCGGGGGGCGATGATGGCTACACCTTC. Residues: CASSQEGWQSGGDDGYTF.

This clone came up many times. For the CDR3, the DNA is TGTGCCAGCAGCTTAGAGGGGCTAGCGGGGAGCTCTGGGGCCAACGTCCTGACTTTC. Protein product: CASSLEGLAGSSGANVLTF. This sequence joins TRBV13 and TRBJ2-6; 9 bases match TRBD2. Germline V gives CDR1 PRHDT, CDR2 FYEKMQ (reference sequence). The CDR3 has 19 residues. The V and J ends lost 1 base and 0 bases, in that order; junction bases with no gene match: 7.

This clone was seen repeatedly, ten times or more. This chain uses TRBV27 with TRBJ2-2; D remains unclear. V lost 2 bases to trimming and J lost 8 bases, with 6 bases between them. The CDR3 totals 12 residues. CDR1 is MNHEY and CDR2 is SMNVEV in the germline V gene (reference sequence). The CDR3 sequence: CASSLNQGELFF. CDR3 coding DNA: TGTGCCAGCAGTTTAAATCAAGGGGAGCTGTTTTTT.

This clone was counted many times. The chain links TRBV4-3 to TRBJ2-1; TRBD2 is a possible D gene (6 bases). Trimming pared 1 base from V and 5 bases from J, leaving 9 bases between. CDR3 size: 14 residues. Per the germline V gene, CDR1 is LGHNA and CDR2 is YSLEER. The chain's CDR3 is CASSQVAANNEQFF. DNA of the CDR3: TGCGCCAGCAGCCAAGTAGCGGCGAACAATGAGCAGTTCTTC.